These T cell receptor beta chains were read from a single sample in a study of T cell repertoires in cytomegalovirus infection. MiXCR was run by TCRdb on the reads, yielding one entry per CDR3 protein. Seen here are tens of thousands of distinct CDR3 sequences, around 27% observed once, and the top ten hold 59%. The antigens these receptors bind are not known. The source material was CD8+ T cells from cultured PBMCs, sampled from culture after CMV antigen stimulation. The receptors come from a human donor in good health (CMV status not recorded). Some clones in this sample may be carry-over from other donors' samples. The CDR3 runs from the conserved cysteine through the conserved F or W. The order of the fields is V gene, clone size, J gene, D gene, CDR3 DNA, CDR3 protein. D genes are given only for firm matches. Clone size appears in some rows only: once, few, many, or a class for an expanded clone.

TRBV28	many	TRBJ2-3	TRBD1	TGTGCCAGCAGTTTGCGGACAGGTTCCACAGATACGCAGTATTTT	CASSLRTGSTDTQYF
TRBV6-5	few	TRBJ2-2	-	TGTGCCAGCAGTTACTCGACAGCCGGGGAGCTGTTTTTT	CASSYSTAGELFF
TRBV2	-	TRBJ2-6	-	TGTGCCAGGAAGGACTCTGGGGCCAACGTCCTGACTTTC	CARKDSGANVLTF
TRBV24-1	few	TRBJ2-3	TRBD2	TGTGCCACCAGTGATTCTCTAGCGGATCCAGATACGCAGTATTTT	CATSDSLADPDTQYF
TRBV6-2/TRBV6-3	-	TRBJ2-7	TRBD2	TGTGCCAGCAGACCCCTCGGACTAGCGGGGGAATTCTACGAGCAGTACTTC	CASRPLGLAGEFYEQYF
TRBV19	-	TRBJ1-1	-	TGTGCCAGTAGTGCCGGACAGTGGAGGACTGAAGCTTTCTTT	CASSAGQWRTEAFF
TRBV7-9	-	TRBJ2-3	TRBD2	TGTGCCAGCAGCCTGAGCGGGGTCCCAGATACGCAGTATTTT	CASSLSGVPDTQYF
TRBV20-1	few	TRBJ2-3	-	TGCAGTGCTAGCGGAGTGGGGGTACGCACAGATACGCAGTATTTT	CSASGVGVRTDTQYF
TRBV4-3	-	TRBJ2-1	-	TGCGCCAGCAGCCAAGAGGGAGGCCTATACAATGAGCAGTTCTTC	CASSQEGGLYNEQFF
TRBV2	-	TRBJ2-7	TRBD1	TGTGCCAGCAGTGAAGCGCTTGCAGGGGGCTCCTACGAGCAGTACTTC	CASSEALAGGSYEQYF
TRBV7-9	many	TRBJ2-1	TRBD2	TGTGCCAGCAGCCCCCCTAGGACTAGCGGGAGTAGCAATGAGCAGTTCTTC	CASSPPRTSGSSNEQFF
TRBV11-2	-	TRBJ1-2	TRBD1	TGTGCCAGCAGCTTAGCCCCGGGACAGGGTCGGGGCTACACCTTC	CASSLAPGQGRGYTF
TRBV4-3	-	TRBJ2-7	-	TGCGCCAGCAGCCAAGATCTTGGGTCCTACGAGCAGTACTTC	CASSQDLGSYEQYF
TRBV6-1	-	TRBJ2-3	TRBD2	TGTGCCAGCAGTGGGACTAGCGGGGGGGCCGATACGCAGTATTTT	CASSGTSGGADTQYF
TRBV6-1	-	TRBJ2-4	-	TGTGCCAGCGTGAATATTCCCTCCCGGCAGGGCAAAAACATTCAGTACTTC	CASVNIPSRQGKNIQYF
TRBV27	few	TRBJ2-6	-	TGTGCCAGCAGTTTTTGGCAGCAGACGTCTGGGGCCAACGTCCTGACTTTC	CASSFWQQTSGANVLTF
TRBV15	-	TRBJ2-3	TRBD2	TGTGCCACCAGCGACTACGGACTAGCGGGAGGAGATACGCAGTATTTT	CATSDYGLAGGDTQYF
TRBV11-3	-	TRBJ1-4	-	TGTGCCAGCAGCTCACCACCGGGACAAGCTAATGAAAAACTGTTTTTT	CASSSPPGQANEKLFF
TRBV4-1	-	TRBJ1-1	-	TGCGCCAGCAGCCAAGAGGCGGGGAACACTGAAGCTTTCTTT	CASSQEAGNTEAFF
TRBV28	-	TRBJ2-3	TRBD1	TGTGCCAGCAGTTTAAGGACAGGGGTCACAGATACGCAGTATTTT	CASSLRTGVTDTQYF
TRBV28	-	TRBJ2-7	-	TGTGCCAGCAGTTTACCCCGGATCCCGACAGGGGAGGGCTACGAGCAGTACTTC	CASSLPRIPTGEGYEQYF
TRBV6-2/TRBV6-3	few	TRBJ2-3	TRBD2	TGTGCCAGCAGTCTCGAACGGTCGGGGGGGCGCACCGATACGCAGTATTTT	CASSLERSGGRTDTQYF
TRBV5-4	few	TRBJ1-1	-	TGTGCCAGCAGCGAGAAAACTGAAGCTTTCTTT	CASSEKTEAFF
TRBV29-1	-	TRBJ1-2	TRBD1	TGCAGCGTTCTGACAGGGGAAGGGCTGGGCGGCTACACCTTC	CSVLTGEGLGGYTF
TRBV6-4	-	TRBJ1-1	-	TGTGCCAGCAGCCCACAGGGTAACGTGAACACTGAAGCTTTCTTT	CASSPQGNVNTEAFF
TRBV4-1	few	TRBJ1-5	-	TGCGCCAGCAGCCAAGACGGGGGACGACCCCAGCATTTT	CASSQDGGRPQHF
TRBV5-1	-	TRBJ1-1	-	TGCGCCAGCAGCTTGCGGAGGGGTGCCACTGAAGCTTTCTTT	CASSLRRGATEAFF
TRBV27	-	TRBJ2-7	TRBD1	TGTGCCAGCAGTCCCGACAGGGTTTCCTACGAGCAGTACTTC	CASSPDRVSYEQYF
TRBV27	-	TRBJ2-1	-	TGTGCCAGCAGGTCCTCGTTACTAGCTCTCAATGAGCAGTTCTTC	CASRSSLLALNEQFF
TRBV7-2	many	TRBJ2-7	-	TGTGCCAGCAGCGAAACTCCGGGGGGCCTCTACGAGCAGTACTTC	CASSETPGGLYEQYF
TRBV11-2	few	TRBJ2-7	-	TGTGCCAGCACATTAGGGGGGGCAGGGTACGAGCAGTACTTC	CASTLGGAGYEQYF
TRBV6-1	-	TRBJ1-5	-	TGTGCCAGCAGTGAATGGGGCGATAGCAATCAGCCCCAGCATTTT	CASSEWGDSNQPQHF
TRBV7-2	many	TRBJ2-5	TRBD2	TGTGCCAGCAGCGCCACTAGCGGTGGAGGGGAGACCCAGTACTTC	CASSATSGGGETQYF
TRBV7-1	few	TRBJ1-2	TRBD1	TGTGCCAGCAGCCAGGGACAGGGGAGGCCCTATGGCTACACCTTC	CASSQGQGRPYGYTF
TRBV19	few	TRBJ1-3	-	TGTGCCAGTAGTACCACAGCGATCTCTGGAAACACCATATATTTT	CASSTTAISGNTIYF